Below, 27 T cell receptor beta chains from the same sample are listed, as sequenced in a study of vaccination and CD4 T cells after COVID-19. Noted time point: late sampling 161 to 241 days after vaccination in a few convalescent patients. Treatment: approximately 9-day PBMC culture with coronavirus spike peptide pools or control peptides (ViraFEST assay). These receptors' targets are unknown. CD4+ T cells that had been cultured provided DNA sequenced with the Oncomine TCR Beta short-read assay. TCRdb fed the PCR reads into MiXCR, producing one record per CDR3 protein. Here the sample spans about 26,000 distinct CDR3 sequences, 41% being singletons. The sequencing here drew on CD4+ T cells from blood, cultured in vitro, taken about 7 months after SARS-CoV-2 vaccination. Source of these receptors: a human donor who had recovered from COVID-19.

This clonotype has just a few counts. The rearrangement uses TRBV29-1 and TRBJ1-1; D ambiguous. Germline-derived CDR1 and CDR2 are SQVTM and ANQGSEA. The CDR3 extends over 10 amino acids. The V end lost 6 bases, the J end lost 4 bases, and 6 bases lay between the germline ends. CDR3 bases: TGCAGCGTGTGGAGCACTGAAGCTTTCTTT. Amino acid sequence: CSVWSTEAFF.

The V and J genes are TRBV27 and TRBJ2-6; TRBD1 is a possible D gene (7 bases). Germline CDR1 reads MNHEY; CDR2 reads SMNVEV (reference sequence). The V and J ends lost 0 bases and 3 bases respectively, with 12 bases between them. The length of the CDR3 is 17 residues. CDR3 sequence reads: CASSLSGGGVGANVLTF. The DNA of the CDR3 is TGTGCCAGCAGTTTATCAGGGGGCGGGGTTGGGGCCAACGTCCTGACTTTC.

This clonotype appeared a few times. The CDR3 DNA is TGTGCCAGCAGCACACAGGGGATTGGGAGCAATCAGCCCCAGCATTTT. Its translation is CASSTQGIGSNQPQHF. V usage is TRBV7-8 and J usage is TRBJ1-5, with 7 positions matching TRBD1. CDR3 size: 16 residues. The germline V gene has CDR1 SGHVS and CDR2 FQNEAQ. J lost 1 base, V lost 5 bases, and 8 bases had no gene match.

For the CDR3, the DNA is TGTGCCAGCCTCGCACCCGGGACAGGGCAGGCGGACTATGGCTACACCTTC. Amino acid sequence: CASLAPGTGQADYGYTF. The V and J genes are TRBV6-1 and TRBJ1-2; the match to TRBD1 covers 9 bases. The germline V gene encodes CDR1 MNHNS and CDR2 SASEGT. CDR3 size: 17 residues. The V and J ends lost 8 bases and 3 bases, in that order; junction bases with no gene match: 16.

The chain is built from TRBV11-2 and TRBJ2-5; D ambiguous. The CDR3 runs 14 residues. Trimming removed 3 bases from V and 1 base from J, with 9 bases in between. The germline gives CDR1 SGHAT, CDR2 FQNNGV. The DNA of the CDR3 is TGTGCCAGCAGCTTCTTAGGAGCCCAAGAGACCCAGTACTTC. Protein product: CASSFLGAQETQYF.

The chain combines TRBV7-3 with TRBJ2-5, with 16 bases matching TRBD2. The CDR3 is 16 amino acids. V lost 0 bases, J lost 7 bases, and 2 bases stayed unmatched. CDR1 is SGHTA and CDR2 is FQGTGA in the germline V gene. This chain's CDR3 is CASSLTGLAGGGTQYF. The DNA for the CDR3 is TGTGCCAGCAGCTTAACGGGACTAGCGGGAGGGGGGACCCAGTACTTC.

V is TRBV21-1 and J is TRBJ1-2; TRBD1 is the table's D call and was not checked against the DNA. TRBV21-1 is reported as a pseudogene. The CDR3 length is 11 residues. DNA for the CDR3: TGTGCCAGACGACAGGGGGGTGGCTACACCTTC. Translation: CARRQGGGYTF.

About this clonotype: This likely traces to a read error, being one base from a far larger clone. V is TRBV7-2 and J is TRBJ2-1; a weak D match, TRBD2 (5 bases). The J call may not be correct, given that the DNA end is closer to TRBJ2-7. Germline CDR1 is SGHTA and CDR2 is FQGNSA. The CDR3 is 14 residues long. CDR3 residues: CASSLGDAYDEQYF. The CDR3, as DNA: TGTGCCAGCAGCCTCGGGGATGCTTATGACGAGCAGTACTTC.

This clonotype was seen a few times. The chain couples TRBV20-1 to TRBJ1-5, with D uncertain. V shed 6 bases and J shed 5 bases, with 14 bases lying between them. This CDR3 contains 13 residues. CDR1 and CDR2 (germline): DFQATT, SNEGSKA (reference sequence). As DNA, the CDR3 is TGCAGTGCGCGGGCCGTATCAGATCAGCCCCAGCATTTT. Its translation is CSARAVSDQPQHF.

The chain uses TRBV6-1 and TRBJ1-5; D is unclear. The CDR3 length is 14 residues. CDR1 and CDR2 from the germline V gene are MNHNS and SASEGT. V lost 6 bases to trimming and J lost 5 bases, with 14 bases between them. DNA of the CDR3: TGTGCCAGCAGGAGCGGGGTTAACGATCAGCCCCAGCATTTT. Translation gives CASRSGVNDQPQHF.

For the CDR3, the DNA is TGTGCCAGCAGCTTAAATGGGGCCAATCAGCCCCAGCATTTT. It is translated as CASSLNGANQPQHF. J is TRBJ1-5 and V is TRBV7-2; maybe TRBD1 (5 bases). CDR1 is SGHTA, CDR2 FQGNSA, per germline. Trimming took off 2 bases at V and 3 bases at J, with 8 bases between the two ends. The CDR3 sequence is 14 residues long.

This chain joins TRBV7-3 and TRBJ2-6; 9 bases are shared with TRBD2. The CDR3 spans 18 residues. The germline gives CDR1 SGHTA, CDR2 FQGTGA. V trimming: 5 bases; J trimming: 4 bases; junction bases outside the gene matches: 12. CDR3 nucleotide sequence: TGTGCCAGCAGCCTAAGTGGCGGGAGGGCCGCGGGGGCCAACGTCCTGACTTTC. Encoded protein: CASSLSGGRAAGANVLTF.

V usage is TRBV7-2 and J usage is TRBJ2-1; 10 bases agree with TRBD2. The CDR3 is 19 residues long. Looked up from germline, CDR1 is SGHTA and CDR2 is FQGNSA. J was trimmed by 8 bases and V by 5 bases; bases with no gene match: 21. The CDR3 coding sequence is TGTGCCAGCAGCCCCCTCTTCTCGGCTAGCGGGAGCTTGGTAGATGAGCAGTTCTTC. Translated: CASSPLFSASGSLVDEQFF.

This clonotype showed up just once. V gene TRBV29-1 combines with J gene TRBJ1-1, with 11 nucleotides matching TRBD1. Trimming removed 4 bases from V and 3 bases from J; junction bases left unmatched: 4. CDR1 SQVTM and CDR2 ANQGSEA come from the germline V gene. The CDR3 is 14 residues long. DNA of the CDR3: TGCAGCGTTGGGCCGGGACAGGGGGACACTGAAGCTTTCTTT. It yields the protein CSVGPGQGDTEAFF.

This clonotype has more than one count but fewer than ten. J is TRBJ2-7 and V is TRBV6-1; 14 bases map to TRBD2. Germline values: CDR1 MNHNS, CDR2 SASEGT. The trim removed 10 bases at V and 3 bases at J, leaving 2 bases unmatched. The CDR3 runs to 13 residues. CDR3 residues: CATGTSGSYEQYF. The CDR3 DNA reads as TGTGCCACCGGGACTAGCGGGAGCTACGAGCAGTACTTC.

The chain carries TRBV12-3 or TRBV12-4 and TRBJ1-6, with D uncertain. There are 13 residues in the CDR3. Trimming shortened V by 5 bases and J by 8 bases, and 10 bases separated the two germline ends. DNA for the CDR3: TGTGCCAGCAGTGAACGTCGTGATTCACCCCTCCACTTT. Translation: CASSERRDSPLHF.

This clonotype has just a few counts. V gene TRBV7-6 combines with J gene TRBJ2-6; 10 nucleotides align to TRBD1. CDR3 length: 18 amino acids. V lost 2 bases to trimming and J lost 4 bases; unmatched junction nucleotides: 8. Looked up from germline, CDR1 is SGHVS and CDR2 is FNYEAQ. The CDR3 DNA is TGTGCCAGCAGCTTAATGGGGACAGGGGTAGGAGGGGCCAACGTCCTGACTTTC. Amino acid sequence: CASSLMGTGVGGANVLTF.

The table lists this clonotype with a few counts. The chain has TRBV2 and TRBJ2-7; D not resolved. Germline assignment: CDR1 SNHLY and CDR2 FYNNEI. This CDR3 region has 12 residues. The V gene lost 5 bases and the J gene lost 3 bases, with 8 bases spanning the gap. CDR3 nucleotide sequence: TGTGCCAGCAGTCTGGGTTTCTACGAGCAGTACTTC. Translation gives CASSLGFYEQYF.

The V call is TRBV6-4, the J call TRBJ2-3, with 7 bases fitting TRBD1. The V gene's germline CDR1 is MRHNA and CDR2 SNTAGT. The CDR3 has 15 residues. The V segment lost 3 bases and the J segment 8 bases; nucleotides outside the gene matches: 11. The CDR3, as DNA: TGTGCCAGCAGTGAAGGGGCAGGAAGGGGGCGTACGCAGTATTTT. As protein: CASSEGAGRGRTQYF.

By share, this clonotype counts as large. V and J are TRBV10-3 and TRBJ2-5; 13 bases agree with TRBD2. Germline trimming cut 6 bases from V and 3 bases from J; bases unmatched to any gene: 13. The CDR3 spans 18 residues. Germline V lookup: CDR1 ENHRY, CDR2 SYGVKD. The CDR3 loop reads CAISVGTMGTSGKETQYF. CDR3 nucleotide sequence: TGTGCCATCAGCGTCGGGACTATGGGGACTAGCGGGAAAGAGACCCAGTACTTC.

The gene calls are TRBV20-1 and TRBJ2-5; no definite D call. Per germline, CDR1 DFQATT and CDR2 SNEGSKA (reference sequence). The CDR3 runs to 14 residues. Between the trimmed V and J ends, which lost 5 bases and 7 bases, there was a span of 20 bases. DNA for the CDR3: TGCAGTGCTTTTGAACAGCAGAGAGTCGGGACCCAGTACTTC. Translation: CSAFEQQRVGTQYF.

The gene calls are TRBV6-1 and TRBJ2-7; D is unclear. V dropped 4 bases and J dropped 4 bases, with 8 bases sitting between them. Germline V gene lookup returns CDR1 MNHNS and CDR2 SASEGT. There are 12 residues in the CDR3. DNA for the CDR3: TGTGCCAGCAGTGTGACGGCGTACGAGCAGTACTTC. This gives the protein CASSVTAYEQYF.

V gene TRBV7-3 combines with J gene TRBJ2-3; TRBD2 matches 11 bases. CDR3 length: 15 residues. V dropped 5 bases and J dropped 4; count of bases not matched to a gene: 5. Germline CDR1 is SGHTA and CDR2 is FQGTGA. The DNA of the CDR3 is TGTGCCAGCAGCCGTCTAGCGGGAGGCGCAGATACGCAGTATTTT. This encodes CASSRLAGGADTQYF.

This clonotype was seen more than once but under ten times. For the CDR3, the DNA is TGTGCCAGCAGCGATCCTAGCGACCGGGGTTATGGCGAGCAGTACTTC. It codes for CASSDPSDRGYGEQYF. This chain links TRBV6-1 with TRBJ2-7; D is perhaps TRBD2 (6 bases). The ends were cut back, 6 bases at V and 6 bases at J, with 24 bases in the middle. The germline gives CDR1 MNHNS, CDR2 SASEGT. There are 16 residues in the CDR3.

This clonotype was seen more than once but under ten times. The V and J genes are TRBV20-1 and TRBJ1-1; D remains ambiguous. V was cut by 5 bases and J by 0 bases, with 10 bases left in between. CDR3 size: 13 residues. Germline lookup yields CDR1 DFQATT and CDR2 SNEGSKA (reference sequence). The CDR3 region has the DNA TGCAGTGCTTCCCAAATGTTGAACACTGAAGCTTTCTTT. The encoded protein is CSASQMLNTEAFF.

This clonotype was seen more than once but under ten times. The chain couples TRBV10-3 to TRBJ2-7; 10 bases line up with TRBD1. V lost 7 bases to trimming and J lost 4 bases; unmatched junction nucleotides: 7. The CDR3 has 14 residues. The V gene's germline CDR1 is ENHRY and CDR2 SYGVKD. This CDR3 is CAINSGTGEYEQYF. The CDR3 DNA sequence: TGTGCCATCAACTCCGGGACAGGGGAATACGAGCAGTACTTC.

With respect to this clonotype: The junction does not match germline at one end; this may be a read error. V usage is TRBV7-9 and J usage is TRBJ2-7; D remains unclear. The CDR3 contains 12 residues. Germline assignment: CDR1 SEHNR and CDR2 FQNEAQ (reference sequence). CDR3 sequence (DNA): TGTGCCAGCAGCTCTGGGTCCTACGAGCAGCACTTC. As protein: CASSSGSYEQHF.